This T cell receptor (beta chain) was recorded in a study of CD8 T cells in ankylosing spondylitis. CDR1 and CDR2 from the germline V gene are ENHRY and SYGVKD. This CDR3 has 14 amino acids. V shed 9 bases and J 5 bases; nucleotides not matched to a gene: 9. The TCR beta libraries were generated through quantitative 5'-RACE incorporating molecular barcodes. One entry per CDR3 protein, called by TCRdb with MiXCR from the 5' RACE reads. Here the sample spans approximately 500,000 distinct CDR3 sequences, 9.5% to 15% being singletons. General study points: Disease-linked clones were found to be CD8+ and relatively rare in peripheral blood. What appeared characteristic of ankylosing spondylitis blood was a TCR beta motif of about eight highly homologous variants. Matched synovial fluid from ankylosing spondylitis patients was reported to be enriched for disease-linked clones.

There are many counts of this clonotype. Its antigen is unidentified. The chain uses TRBV10-3 and TRBJ2-1; 8 bases agree with TRBD2. The TCR originated in a male donor with ankylosing spondylitis. Source material: blood, either unsorted or a sorted T cell fraction (not recorded which). The CDR3 DNA sequence: TGTGCCATTACTACTAGCGGAGGTCACAATGAGCAGTTCTTC. It codes for CAITTSGGHNEQFF.